The 27 T cell receptor beta chains reported below all come from one sample, sequenced in a study of PD-L1 blockade in urothelial cancer. The assay was immunoSEQ multiplex PCR, and TCRdb's table has in-frame clones only and misses some. Found here are 30,000 to 50,000 clones, around nine tenths of them singletons; the top ten hold just under 2%. The sequences come from PBMCs, collected around atezolizumab (anti-PD-L1) treatment. These receptors all come from a man in his sixties with urothelial cancer.

The V and J genes are TRBV5-1 and TRBJ2-1, with TRBD1 identical over 11 bases. The V gene's germline CDR1 is SGHRS and CDR2 YFSETQ. The junction had 12 bases not matched to a gene; V was cut back by 1 base and J by 9 bases. There are 17 residues in the CDR3. The CDR3 nucleotides read TGCGCCAGCAGCTTGATCTCTCCGGACAGGGGGCATGTTGAGCAGTTCTTC. Its protein product is CASSLISPDRGHVEQFF.

This chain links TRBV25-1 with TRBJ1-3; the D is unclear. The CDR3 has 13 residues. Germline CDR1 MGHDK, CDR2 SYGVNS. Trimming cost V 2 bases and J 4 bases, with 6 bases left between them. CDR3 region: CASSELRGNTIYF. As DNA, the CDR3 is TGTGCCAGCAGTGAACTCAGGGGAAACACCATATATTTT.

This chain connects TRBV2 to TRBJ2-7, with 8 bases that match TRBD2. Germline-derived CDR1 and CDR2 are SNHLY and FYNNEI. CDR3 length: 15 residues. V was pared by 10 bases and J by 2 bases, with 13 bases of the junction left unmatched. CDR3 sequence reads: CATNTKGLDPYEQYF. The CDR3 nucleotides are TGTGCCACCAACACTAAGGGACTAGACCCCTACGAGCAGTACTTC.

The gene calls are TRBV7-8 and TRBJ2-1; the match to TRBD2 covers 8 bases. V lost 1 base, J lost 12 bases, and 8 bases stayed unmatched. This CDR3 region has 14 residues. CDR1 is SGHVS, CDR2 FQNEAQ, per germline. The CDR3 nucleotides are TGTGCCAGCAGCTTAGGAGGACTAGCCCTTGGGCAGTTCTTC. It translates to CASSLGGLALGQFF.

This chain uses TRBV7-3 with TRBJ2-3; weak D call: TRBD2 (6 bases). The germline V gene has CDR1 SGHTA and CDR2 FQGTGA. The V gene lost 4 bases and the J gene lost 6 bases, with 11 bases spanning the gap. This CDR3 has 13 amino acids. Here the CDR3 DNA reads TGTGCCAGCAGCTACGGGGGTACGGATACGCAGTATTTT. Protein: CASSYGGTDTQYF.

Here the CDR3 reads CASSQGGYRPYEQYF. CDR3 DNA: TGTGCCAGCAGCCAAGGGGGCTATCGACCCTACGAGCAGTACTTC. This chain joins TRBV14 and TRBJ2-7; a weak D match, TRBD1 (5 bases). The V gene's germline CDR1 is SGHDN and CDR2 FVKESK. The V and J ends lost 1 base and 2 bases respectively, with 12 bases between them. There are 15 residues in the CDR3.

The chain combines TRBV5-6 with TRBJ2-2; TRBD2 matches at 7 bases. The trim removed 0 bases at V and 5 bases at J, leaving 7 bases unmatched. The length of the CDR3 is 16 residues. Germline V lookup: CDR1 SGHDT, CDR2 YYEEEE. CDR3 bases: TGTGCCAGCAGCTTGGAGTTGGGGGGGGATACCGGGGAGCTGTTTTTT. It codes for CASSLELGGDTGELFF.

V gene TRBV29-1 combines with J gene TRBJ2-4; 12 nucleotides line up with TRBD2. This CDR3 has 15 amino acids. Germline CDR1 is SQVTM and CDR2 is ANQGSEA. After removal of 5 bases from V and 4 bases from J, the junction contained 6 bases not matched to a gene. The CDR3 region has the DNA TGCAGCGTTCCCGGGACTAGCGGGTCTAAAAACATTCAGTACTTC. This gives the protein CSVPGTSGSKNIQYF.

In nucleotides, the CDR3 is TGTGCCAGCAGCTCGAGGGACAAGGGGAACTATGGCTACACCTTC. It translates to CASSSRDKGNYGYTF. V and J are TRBV11-3 and TRBJ1-2, with D possibly matching TRBD1 (6 bases). V was cut by 4 bases and J by 2 bases, with 14 bases left in between. From germline, CDR1 is SGHNT and CDR2 YENEEA. This CDR3 region has 15 residues.

The chain employs TRBV12-5 and TRBJ2-3; possibly TRBD1 for D (6 bases). CDR3 length: 14 residues. The V end lost 6 bases, the J end lost 2 bases, and 12 bases lay between the germline ends. Germline V lookup: CDR1 LGHNT, CDR2 FRNRAP. In DNA form, the CDR3 reads TGTGCTAGTGGCAAGGGACAAACCACAGATACGCAGTATTTT. Its protein product is CASGKGQTTDTQYF.

This chain uses TRBV7-8 with TRBJ1-5, with D perhaps matching TRBD1 (6 bases). This CDR3 has 14 residues. Germline CDR1 reads SGHVS; CDR2 reads FQNEAQ. Trimming shortened V by 5 bases and J by 2 bases, and 10 bases separated the two germline ends. The CDR3 DNA follows: TGTGCCAGCAGCACACGACAGGGCAATCAGCCCCAGCATTTT. It yields the protein CASSTRQGNQPQHF.

The V gene is TRBV19, the J gene TRBJ2-3; 12 bases are a match to TRBD2. The germline CDR1 and CDR2 sequences are LNHDA and SQIVND (reference sequence). V shed 1 base, J shed 3 bases, and the junction held 5 bases outside the gene matches. CDR3 length equals 17 residues. The CDR3 DNA follows: TGTGCCAGTAGTATAGGACGACTAGCGGGGGTAACAGATACGCAGTATTTT. It is translated as CASSIGRLAGVTDTQYF. The full variable domain, completed using reference TRBV19 and TRBJ2-3, is DGGITQSPKYLFRKEGQNVTLSCEQNLNHDAMYWYRQDPGQGLRLIYYSQIVNDFQKGDIAEGYSVSREKKESFPLTVTSAQKNPTAFYLCASSIGRLAGVTDTQYFGPGTRLTVL.

This clone was counted between two and nine times. The chain is built from TRBV7-2 and TRBJ1-2, with TRBD1 identical over 8 bases. CDR1 SGHTA and CDR2 FQGNSA come from the germline V gene. This CDR3 contains 17 residues. V lost 5 bases, J lost 3 bases, and 14 bases stayed unmatched. As DNA, the CDR3 is TGTGCCAGCAGCCTATGGGACAGGATCCCGAGGGACTATGGCTACACCTTC. Translation: CASSLWDRIPRDYGYTF.

The chain uses TRBV28 and TRBJ2-4; 8 bases map to TRBD2. There are 15 residues in the CDR3. J lost 5 bases, V lost 7 bases, and 10 bases had no gene match. Per the germline V gene, CDR1 is MDHEN and CDR2 is SYDVKM. CDR3 region: CASTPPRGGENIQYF. Here the CDR3 DNA reads TGTGCCAGCACCCCCCCCCGGGGGGGTGAAAACATTCAGTACTTC. Variable domain in full (rest from reference TRBV28 and TRBJ2-4): DVKVTQSSRYLVKRTGEKVFLECVQDMDHENMFWYRQDPGLGLRLIYFSYDVKMKEKGDIPEGYSVSREKKERFSLILESASTNQTSMYLCASTPPRGGENIQYFGAGTRLSVL.

V and J are TRBV29-1 and TRBJ1-1, with a possible D match to TRBD1 (5 bases). CDR3 length: 13 residues. The germline V gene has CDR1 SQVTM and CDR2 ANQGSEA. V lost 3 bases and J lost 2, with 10 bases in between. CDR3 in amino acids: CSVEGQGNTEAFF. The CDR3 DNA sequence: TGCAGCGTTGAGGGCCAGGGAAACACTGAAGCTTTCTTT.

This chain connects TRBV5-1 to TRBJ2-3; D perhaps matches TRBD2 (6 bases). This CDR3 contains 14 residues. From germline, CDR1 is SGHRS and CDR2 YFSETQ. V lost 0 bases and J 1 base, leaving 6 bases between the germline ends. DNA of the CDR3: TGCGCCAGCAGCTTGGGCGGGGGCACAGATACGCAGTATTTT. Translated: CASSLGGGTDTQYF.

This chain connects TRBV5-4 to TRBJ2-1; 12 positions match TRBD1. The germline V gene encodes CDR1 SGHNT and CDR2 YYREEE (reference sequence). The CDR3 is made up of 17 amino acids. The trim removed 4 bases at V and 1 base at J, leaving 6 bases unmatched. The CDR3 here is CASSLTGQGASYNEQFF. DNA for the CDR3: TGTGCCAGCAGCCTAACGGGACAGGGGGCTTCCTACAATGAGCAGTTCTTC.

The chain employs TRBV19 and TRBJ2-6, with 9 nucleotides matching TRBD1. Germline V CDR1 and CDR2: LNHDA, SQIVND (reference sequence). The V and J ends lost 5 bases and 0 bases, in that order; junction bases with no gene match: 11. CDR3 size: 19 residues. The CDR3 is CASSDARDRAFSGANVLTF. As DNA, the CDR3 is TGTGCCAGTAGTGATGCCCGGGACAGGGCTTTCTCTGGGGCCAACGTCCTGACTTTC. The full variable domain, completed using reference TRBV19 and TRBJ2-6, is DGGITQSPKYLFRKEGQNVTLSCEQNLNHDAMYWYRQDPGQGLRLIYYSQIVNDFQKGDIAEGYSVSREKKESFPLTVTSAQKNPTAFYLCASSDARDRAFSGANVLTFGAGSRLTVL.

The rearrangement links TRBV7-2 to TRBJ2-1; D call uncertain. Trimming stripped 3 bases from V and 3 bases from J, with 6 bases between. Germline CDR1 and CDR2: SGHTA and FQGNSA. This CDR3 is 13 amino acids long. CDR3 bases: TGTGCCAGCAGCTTCTCTAGCTACAATGAGCAGTTCTTC. As protein: CASSFSSYNEQFF. Variable domain in full (rest from reference TRBV7-2 and TRBJ2-1): GAGVSQSPSNKVTEKGKDVELRCDPISGHTALYWYRQSLGQGLEFLIYFQGNSAPDKSGLPSDRFSAERTGGSVSTLTIQRTQQEDSAVYLCASSFSSYNEQFFGPGTRLTVL.

Only a few counts were recorded for this clone. The chain is built from TRBV11-3 and TRBJ2-1, with TRBD1 identical over 7 bases. This CDR3 comprises 14 residues. Germline CDR1 reads SGHNT; CDR2 reads YENEEA. Trimming took 4 bases from V and 1 from J; bases not matched to a gene: 1. The CDR3 DNA follows: TGTGCCAGCAGCTCGGGACAGTCCTACAATGAGCAGTTCTTC. Protein product: CASSSGQSYNEQFF. The full variable domain, completed using reference TRBV11-3 and TRBJ2-1, is EAGVVQSPRYKIIEKKQPVAFWCNPISGHNTLYWYLQNLGQGPELLIRYENEEAVDDSQLPKDRFSAERLKGVDSTLKIQPAELGDSAVYLCASSSGQSYNEQFFGPGTRLTVL.

This clone was detected a few times. The V call is TRBV5-1, the J call TRBJ2-1; 9 positions match TRBD2. The length of the CDR3 is 15 residues. V lost 7 bases to trimming and J lost 0 bases; unmatched junction nucleotides: 5. Looked up from germline, CDR1 is SGHRS and CDR2 is YFSETQ. Here the CDR3 reads CASRGRESSYNEQFF. CDR3 nucleotides: TGCGCCAGCCGCGGGAGGGAAAGCTCCTACAATGAGCAGTTCTTC.

This clone occurred once. The rearrangement links TRBV11-2 to TRBJ1-2; 10 nucleotides line up with TRBD1. Germline CDR1 and CDR2: SGHAT and FQNNGV. V lost 5 bases to trimming and J lost 5 bases; unmatched junction nucleotides: 5. CDR3 length: 14 amino acids. CDR3 sequence: CASSPGTGEYGYTF. The CDR3 nucleotides read TGTGCCAGCAGCCCCGGGACAGGGGAGTATGGCTACACCTTC.

The chain uses TRBV28 and TRBJ2-3, with TRBD2 as a possible D gene (5 bases). Trimming left V 8 bases short and J 2 bases short, with 11 bases between. Germline CDR1 MDHEN, CDR2 SYDVKM. The CDR3 contains 13 residues. The CDR3 reads CASFASYTDTQYF. CDR3 sequence (DNA): TGTGCCAGCTTTGCTAGCTACACAGATACGCAGTATTTT.

The V gene is TRBV5-4, the J gene TRBJ2-2; a possible D gene is TRBD1 (6 bases). The germline V gene has CDR1 SGHNT and CDR2 YYREEE (reference sequence). The CDR3 has 16 residues. Trimming took off 2 bases at V and 6 bases at J, with 17 bases between the two ends. CDR3 residues: CASSFGPPGVSGELFF. In DNA, the CDR3 is TGTGCCAGCAGCTTTGGACCCCCAGGGGTCTCCGGGGAGCTGTTTTTT.

This chain links TRBV7-2 with TRBJ2-3; possible D gene TRBD2, 6 bases. Trimming pared 2 bases from V and 3 bases from J, leaving 12 bases between. The CDR3 is 15 residues long. Germline V gene lookup returns CDR1 SGHTA and CDR2 FQGNSA. CDR3 in DNA: TGTGCCAGCAGCTTACGGGGGATGGTAACAGATACGCAGTATTTT. Translated, it gives CASSLRGMVTDTQYF. Filled out from reference TRBV7-2 and TRBJ2-3, the complete variable domain reads GAGVSQSPSNKVTEKGKDVELRCDPISGHTALYWYRQSLGQGLEFLIYFQGNSAPDKSGLPSDRFSAERTGGSVSTLTIQRTQQEDSAVYLCASSLRGMVTDTQYFGPGTRLTVL.

The genes are TRBV25-1 and TRBJ2-5; TRBD1 might be the D (6 bases). Trimming took 3 bases from V and 7 from J, leaving 12 bases between them. This CDR3 region has 13 residues. CDR1 is MGHDK and CDR2 is SYGVNS in the germline V gene. The CDR3 bases are TGTGCCAGCAGTGAGGGGGCATCGGGGACCCAGTACTTC. Its translation: CASSEGASGTQYF.

This clone was seen a handful of times. The chain links TRBV19 to TRBJ1-1, with TRBD1 as a possible D gene (5 bases). Germline CDR1 reads LNHDA; CDR2 reads SQIVND (reference sequence). V dropped 7 bases and J dropped 2 bases, with 14 bases sitting between them. This CDR3 has 14 amino acids. CDR3 region: CASIPVGQNTEAFF. CDR3 in DNA: TGTGCCAGTATTCCGGTGGGGCAAAACACTGAAGCTTTCTTT.